The T cell receptor (beta chain) under discussion was sequenced for a study of blood T cell repertoires in COVID-19. The wider study: The United States, Italy and Spain provided the acute and convalescent COVID-19 samples.

In its sample, this clone was seen a few times. The CDR3 covers 12 residues. V was pared by 7 bases and J by 0 bases, with 6 bases between. Germline V lookup: CDR1 MDHEN, CDR2 SYDVKM. Some clones are missing from TCRdb's copy, which holds only in-frame ones; the method was immunoSEQ multiplex PCR. This repertoire shows about 130,000 clones, about 89% found once; its top ten account for approximately 4.3%. Sequenced material: peripheral blood. This chain connects TRBV28 to TRBJ1-1; the D is unclear. This receptor was identified in a man in his sixties with COVID-19, enrolled during active disease. The CDR3 loop reads CASTQMNTEAFF. CDR3 DNA: TGTGCCAGCACTCAGATGAACACTGAAGCTTTCTTT.